This passage covers 4 T cell receptor beta chains from one sample sequenced in a study of T cell responses to AZD1222 COVID-19 vaccine. Assay used: immunoSEQ multiplex PCR; TCRdb lists only in-frame clones, some missing. The data show 120,000 to 150,000 clones, around nine tenths seen once. The sequencing used peripheral blood, collected 28 days after the second AZD1222 dose. These receptors were taken from an adult who received the AZD1222 COVID-19 vaccine.

The CDR3 reads CASSEQETQYF. The CDR3 DNA sequence: TGTGCCAGCAGCGAACAAGAGACCCAGTACTTC. This rearrangement joins TRBV5-8 to TRBJ2-5; D is unclear. CDR1 and CDR2 from the germline V gene are SGHTS and YDEGEE. V was pared by 4 bases and J by 2 bases, with 3 bases between. The length of the CDR3 is 11 residues. Together with reference TRBV5-8 and TRBJ2-5, the CDR3 gives the full variable domain: EAGVTQSPTHLIKTRGQQATLRCSPISGHTSVYWYQQALGLGLQFLLWYDEGEERNRGNFPPRFSGRQFPNYSSELNVNALELEDSALYLCASSEQETQYFGPGTRLLVL.

The V gene is TRBV29-1, the J gene TRBJ1-3, with D unclear. The V and J ends lost 4 bases and 0 bases respectively, with 7 bases between them. The CDR3 length is 13 residues. Germline-derived CDR1 and CDR2 are SQVTM and ANQGSEA. The CDR3 sequence: CSVASVSGNTIYF. CDR3 sequence (DNA): TGCAGCGTTGCTAGCGTCTCTGGAAACACCATATATTTT.

The CDR3 bases are TGTGCCAGCAGTCTGAAGGGGGCCCAGTACTTC. Its translation is CASSLKGAQYF. The chain combines TRBV5-8 with TRBJ2-5; tentative D call: TRBD1 (6 bases). Trimming left V 5 bases short and J 9 bases short, with 11 bases between. Germline V gene lookup returns CDR1 SGHTS and CDR2 YDEGEE. The CDR3 spans 11 residues.

V gene TRBV5-1 combines with J gene TRBJ2-2; 8 bases agree with TRBD2. J gave up 5 bases and V 5 bases, and 8 bases lay outside the gene matches. Germline-derived CDR1 and CDR2 are SGHRS and YFSETQ. The CDR3 contains 15 residues. The CDR3 loop reads CASSSVRGDTGELFF. Written as DNA, the CDR3 is TGCGCCAGCAGTTCGGTGCGGGGGGATACCGGGGAGCTGTTTTTT. The whole variable domain, filled in from reference TRBV5-1 and TRBJ2-2, reads KAGVTQTPRYLIKTRGQQVTLSCSPISGHRSVSWYQQTPGQGLQFLFEYFSETQRNKGNFPGRFSGRQFSNSRSEMNVSTLELGDSALYLCASSSVRGDTGELFFGEGSRLTVL.